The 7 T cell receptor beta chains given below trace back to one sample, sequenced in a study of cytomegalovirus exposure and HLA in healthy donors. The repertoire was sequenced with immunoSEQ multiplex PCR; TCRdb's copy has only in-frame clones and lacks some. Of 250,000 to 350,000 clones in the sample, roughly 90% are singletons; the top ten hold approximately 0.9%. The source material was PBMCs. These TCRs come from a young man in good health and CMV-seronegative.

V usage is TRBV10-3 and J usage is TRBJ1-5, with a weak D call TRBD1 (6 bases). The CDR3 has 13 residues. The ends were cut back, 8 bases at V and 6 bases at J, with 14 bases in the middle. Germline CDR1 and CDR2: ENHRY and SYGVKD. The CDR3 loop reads CAIQAGEGQPQHF. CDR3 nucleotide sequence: TGTGCCATCCAAGCAGGGGAGGGTCAGCCCCAGCATTTT.

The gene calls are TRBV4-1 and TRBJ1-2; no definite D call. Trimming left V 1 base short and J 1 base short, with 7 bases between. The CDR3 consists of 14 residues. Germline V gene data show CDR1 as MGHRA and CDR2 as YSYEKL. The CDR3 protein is CASSQVTGNYGYTF. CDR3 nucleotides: TGCGCCAGCAGCCAAGTGACGGGTAACTATGGCTACACCTTC.

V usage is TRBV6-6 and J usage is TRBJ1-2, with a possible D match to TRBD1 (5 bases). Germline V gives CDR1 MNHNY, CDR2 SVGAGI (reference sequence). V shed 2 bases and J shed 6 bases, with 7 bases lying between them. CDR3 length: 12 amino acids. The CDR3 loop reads CASSYLQDGYTF. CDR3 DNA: TGTGCCAGCAGTTACCTACAGGATGGCTACACCTTC.

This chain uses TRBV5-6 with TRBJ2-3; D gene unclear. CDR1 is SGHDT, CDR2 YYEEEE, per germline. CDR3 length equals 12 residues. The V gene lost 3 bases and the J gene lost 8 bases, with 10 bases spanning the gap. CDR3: CASSSYLGTQYF. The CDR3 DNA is TGTGCCAGCAGCTCCTATCTTGGTACGCAGTATTTT.

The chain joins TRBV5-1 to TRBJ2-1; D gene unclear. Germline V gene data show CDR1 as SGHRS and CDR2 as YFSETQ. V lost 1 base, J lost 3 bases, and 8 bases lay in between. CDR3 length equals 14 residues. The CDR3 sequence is CASSLLQSYNEQFF. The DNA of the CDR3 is TGCGCCAGCAGCTTGCTACAGAGCTACAATGAGCAGTTCTTC.

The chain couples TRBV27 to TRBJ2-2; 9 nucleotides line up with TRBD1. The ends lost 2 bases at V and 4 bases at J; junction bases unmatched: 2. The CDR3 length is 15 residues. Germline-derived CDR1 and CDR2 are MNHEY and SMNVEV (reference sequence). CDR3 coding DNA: TGTGCCAGCAGTTTAGGGGACAGGGCCACCGGGGAGCTGTTTTTT. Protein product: CASSLGDRATGELFF.

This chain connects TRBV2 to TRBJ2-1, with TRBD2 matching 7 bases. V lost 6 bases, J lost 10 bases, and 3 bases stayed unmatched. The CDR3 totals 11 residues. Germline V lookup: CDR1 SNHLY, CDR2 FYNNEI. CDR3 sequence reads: CASRLAKEQFF. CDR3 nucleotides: TGTGCCAGCAGACTAGCGAAAGAGCAGTTCTTC.